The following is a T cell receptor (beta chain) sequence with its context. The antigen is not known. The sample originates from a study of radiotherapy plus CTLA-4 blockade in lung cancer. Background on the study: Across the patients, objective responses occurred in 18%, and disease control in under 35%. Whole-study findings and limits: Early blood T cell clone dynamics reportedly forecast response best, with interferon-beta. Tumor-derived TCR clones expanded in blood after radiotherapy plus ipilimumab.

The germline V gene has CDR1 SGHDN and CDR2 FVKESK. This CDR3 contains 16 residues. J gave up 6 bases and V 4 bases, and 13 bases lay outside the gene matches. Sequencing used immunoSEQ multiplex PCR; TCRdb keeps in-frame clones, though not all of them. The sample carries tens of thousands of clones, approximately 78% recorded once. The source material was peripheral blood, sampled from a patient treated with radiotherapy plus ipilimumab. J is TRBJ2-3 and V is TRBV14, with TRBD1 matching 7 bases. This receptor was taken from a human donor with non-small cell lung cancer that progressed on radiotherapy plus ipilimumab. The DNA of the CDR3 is TGTGCCAGCAGCCCCCTAGGTACGGGACAGTCGGATACGCAGTATTTT. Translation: CASSPLGTGQSDTQYF.